A single sample is the source of the 2 T cell receptor beta chains below, sequenced in a study of T cells expressing NK-cell markers. TCRdb re-called the 5' RACE reads, yielding one record per CDR3 amino acid sequence without DNA. This sample's table has hundreds of thousands of distinct CDR3 sequences. Sequencing was performed on blood T cells: a sorted CD56 or NKG2C T cell subset, CD4+ or CD8+ T cells, or bulk PBMC T cells (not recorded which). The receptors were sampled from a man aged 18-70 years in good health.

V usage is TRBV28 and J usage is TRBJ1-5. CDR3 length: 15 amino acids. Germline CDR1 MDHEN, CDR2 SYDVKM. Here the CDR3 reads CASSLLQHSNQPQHF.

The chain combines TRBV11-3 with TRBJ1-3; TCRdb's D gene call, TRBD1, goes unchecked for lack of DNA. The CDR3 contains 15 residues. Germline CDR1 is SGHNT and CDR2 is YENEEA. The CDR3 loop is CASSFSGTGCNTIYF.